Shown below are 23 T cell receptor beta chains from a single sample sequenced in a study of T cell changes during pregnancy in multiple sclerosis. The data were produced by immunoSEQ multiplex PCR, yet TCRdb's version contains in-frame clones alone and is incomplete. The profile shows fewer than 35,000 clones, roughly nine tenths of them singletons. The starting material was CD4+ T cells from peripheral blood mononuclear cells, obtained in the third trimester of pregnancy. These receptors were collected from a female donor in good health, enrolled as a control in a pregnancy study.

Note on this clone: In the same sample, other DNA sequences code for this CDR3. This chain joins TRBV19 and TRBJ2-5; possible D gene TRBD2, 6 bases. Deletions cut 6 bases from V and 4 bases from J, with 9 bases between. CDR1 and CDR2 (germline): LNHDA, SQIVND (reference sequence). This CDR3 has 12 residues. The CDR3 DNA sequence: TGTGCCAGTAGACAAGCGGGAGAGACCCAGTACTTC. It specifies CASRQAGETQYF.

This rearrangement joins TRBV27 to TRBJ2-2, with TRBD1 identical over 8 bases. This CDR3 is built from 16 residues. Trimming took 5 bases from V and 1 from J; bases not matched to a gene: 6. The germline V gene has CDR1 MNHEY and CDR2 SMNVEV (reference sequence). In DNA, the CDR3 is TGTGCCAGCAGTACGACCGACAGGGGGAACACCGGGGAGCTGTTTTTT. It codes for CASSTTDRGNTGELFF.

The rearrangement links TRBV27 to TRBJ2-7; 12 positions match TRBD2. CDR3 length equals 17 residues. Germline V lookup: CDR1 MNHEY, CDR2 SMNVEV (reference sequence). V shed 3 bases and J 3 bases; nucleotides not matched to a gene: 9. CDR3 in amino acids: CASSFRASGRAVYEQYF. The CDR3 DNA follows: TGTGCCAGCAGTTTTCGGGCTAGCGGGAGGGCCGTCTACGAGCAGTACTTC.

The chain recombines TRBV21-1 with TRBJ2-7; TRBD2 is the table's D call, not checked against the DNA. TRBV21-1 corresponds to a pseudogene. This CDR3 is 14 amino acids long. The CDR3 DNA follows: TGTGCCAGACTAGCGGGGGAAAGCTCCTACGAGCAGTACTTC. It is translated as CARLAGESSYEQYF.

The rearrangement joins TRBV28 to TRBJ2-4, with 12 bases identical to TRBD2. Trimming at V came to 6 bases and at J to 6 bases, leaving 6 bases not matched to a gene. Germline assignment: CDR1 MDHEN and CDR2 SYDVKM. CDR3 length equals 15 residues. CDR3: CASSSLAGGVNIQYF. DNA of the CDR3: TGTGCCAGCAGCTCTCTAGCGGGAGGGGTAAACATTCAGTACTTC.

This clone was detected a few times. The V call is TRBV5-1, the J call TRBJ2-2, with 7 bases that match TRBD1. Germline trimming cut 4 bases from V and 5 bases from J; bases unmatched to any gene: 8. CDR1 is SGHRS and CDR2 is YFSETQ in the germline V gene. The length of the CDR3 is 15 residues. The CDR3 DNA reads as TGCGCCAGCAGCCCCGACAGGGTTGGGACCGGGGAGCTGTTTTTT. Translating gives CASSPDRVGTGELFF.

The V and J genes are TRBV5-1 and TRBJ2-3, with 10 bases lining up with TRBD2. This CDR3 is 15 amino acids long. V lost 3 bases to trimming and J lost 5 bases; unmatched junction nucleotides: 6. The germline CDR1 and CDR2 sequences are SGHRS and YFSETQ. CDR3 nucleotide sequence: TGCGCCAGCAGCTCCTCTTCTAGCGGGAGAGATACGCAGTATTTT. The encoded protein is CASSSSSSGRDTQYF.

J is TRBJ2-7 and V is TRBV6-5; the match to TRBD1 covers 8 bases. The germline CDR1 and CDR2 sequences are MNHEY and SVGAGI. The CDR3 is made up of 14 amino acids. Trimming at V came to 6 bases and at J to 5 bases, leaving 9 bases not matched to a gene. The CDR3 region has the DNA TGTGCCAGCAGGTCTCCAGGGGGCGGGCACGAGCAGTACTTC. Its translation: CASRSPGGGHEQYF.

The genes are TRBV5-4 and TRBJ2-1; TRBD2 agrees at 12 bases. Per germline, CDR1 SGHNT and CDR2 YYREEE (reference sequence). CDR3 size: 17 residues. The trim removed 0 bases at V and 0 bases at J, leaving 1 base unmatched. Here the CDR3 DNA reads TGTGCCAGCAGCTTGGGGACTAGCGGGGCCTCCTACAATGAGCAGTTCTTC. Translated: CASSLGTSGASYNEQFF.

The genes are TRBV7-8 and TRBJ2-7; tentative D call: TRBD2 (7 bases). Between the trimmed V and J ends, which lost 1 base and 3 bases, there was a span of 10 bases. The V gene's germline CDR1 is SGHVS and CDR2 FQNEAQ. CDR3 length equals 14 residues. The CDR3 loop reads CASSLGGGGYEQYF. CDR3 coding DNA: TGTGCCAGCAGCTTAGGAGGGGGGGGCTACGAGCAGTACTTC. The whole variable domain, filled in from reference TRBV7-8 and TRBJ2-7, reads GAGVSQSPRYKVAKRGQDVALRCDPISGHVSLFWYQQALGQGPEFLTYFQNEAQLDKSGLPSDRFFAERPEGSVSTLKIQRTQQEDSAVYLCASSLGGGGYEQYFGPGTRLTVT.

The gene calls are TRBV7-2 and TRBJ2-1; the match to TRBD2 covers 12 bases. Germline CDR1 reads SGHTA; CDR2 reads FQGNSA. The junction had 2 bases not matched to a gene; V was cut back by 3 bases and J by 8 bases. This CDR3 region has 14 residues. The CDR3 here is CASSFTSGGYEQFF. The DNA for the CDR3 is TGTGCCAGCAGCTTTACTAGCGGGGGGTATGAGCAGTTCTTC.

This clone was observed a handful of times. CDR3 nucleotide sequence: TGTGCCAGCAGCCCAGGACAGGTCTTCAATGAGCAGTTCTTC. Encoded protein: CASSPGQVFNEQFF. V gene TRBV4-2 combines with J gene TRBJ2-1, with TRBD1 identical over 7 bases. Per the germline V gene, CDR1 is LGHNA and CDR2 is YNFKEQ. CDR3 length: 14 residues. V trimming: 4 bases; J trimming: 6 bases; junction bases outside the gene matches: 6.

In DNA form, the CDR3 reads TGTGCCAGCAGTTCCCTCCCACGAGCGGCAGGAAACACCATATATTTT. Translated, it gives CASSSLPRAAGNTIYF. The chain carries TRBV27 and TRBJ1-3; no definite D call. V dropped 4 bases and J dropped 4 bases, with 17 bases sitting between them. CDR1 MNHEY and CDR2 SMNVEV come from the germline V gene (reference sequence). The CDR3 loop spans 16 amino acids.

In DNA, the CDR3 is TGTGCCAGTAGTAACGCCGGGACTAGCACTTACGAGCAGTACTTC. Its protein product is CASSNAGTSTYEQYF. The chain combines TRBV19 with TRBJ2-7, with 9 bases fitting TRBD2. The V and J ends lost 4 bases and 4 bases, in that order; junction bases with no gene match: 8. There are 15 residues in the CDR3. Germline V CDR1 and CDR2: LNHDA, SQIVND (reference sequence).

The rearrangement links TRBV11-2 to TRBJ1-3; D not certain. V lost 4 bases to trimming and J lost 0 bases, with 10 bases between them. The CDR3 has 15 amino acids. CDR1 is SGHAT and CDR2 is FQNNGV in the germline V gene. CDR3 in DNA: TGTGCCAGCAGCTCGTACGCCTACTCTGGAAACACCATATATTTT. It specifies CASSSYAYSGNTIYF.

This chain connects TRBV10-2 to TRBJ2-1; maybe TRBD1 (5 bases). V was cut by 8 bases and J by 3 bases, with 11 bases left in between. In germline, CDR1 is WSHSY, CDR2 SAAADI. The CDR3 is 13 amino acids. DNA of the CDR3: TGCGCCAGCGCGACAGATAACTACAATGAGCAGTTCTTC. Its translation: CASATDNYNEQFF.

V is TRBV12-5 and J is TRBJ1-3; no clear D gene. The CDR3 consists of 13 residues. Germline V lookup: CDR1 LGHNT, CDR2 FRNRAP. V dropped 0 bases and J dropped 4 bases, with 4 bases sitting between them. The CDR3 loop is CASGLVGGNTIYF. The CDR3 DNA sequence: TGTGCTAGTGGTTTGGTTGGCGGAAACACCATATATTTT.

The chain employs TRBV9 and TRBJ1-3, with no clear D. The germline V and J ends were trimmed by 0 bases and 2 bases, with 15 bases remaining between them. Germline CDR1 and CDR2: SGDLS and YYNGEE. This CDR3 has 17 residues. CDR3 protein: CASSVAPGIRAGNTIYF. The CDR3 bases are TGTGCCAGCAGCGTAGCCCCAGGTATCCGCGCTGGAAACACCATATATTTT. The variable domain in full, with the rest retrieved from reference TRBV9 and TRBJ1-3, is DSGVTQTPKHLITATGQRVTLRCSPRSGDLSVYWYQQSLDQGLQFLIQYYNGEERAKGNILERFSAQQFPDLHSELNLSSLELGDSALYFCASSVAPGIRAGNTIYFGEGSWLTVV.

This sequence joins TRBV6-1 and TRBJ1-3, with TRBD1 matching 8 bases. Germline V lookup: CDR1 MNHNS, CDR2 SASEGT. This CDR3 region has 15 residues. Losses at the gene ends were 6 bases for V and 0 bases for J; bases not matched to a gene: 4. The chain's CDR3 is CASSWTGPSGNTIYF. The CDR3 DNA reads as TGTGCCAGCAGCTGGACAGGGCCCTCTGGAAACACCATATATTTT.

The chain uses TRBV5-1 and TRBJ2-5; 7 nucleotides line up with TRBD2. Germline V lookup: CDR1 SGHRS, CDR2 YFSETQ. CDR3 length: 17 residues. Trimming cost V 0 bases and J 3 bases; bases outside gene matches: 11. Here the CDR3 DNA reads TGCGCCAGCAGCTTGGCCTACACCGGTGGGGGGGAAGAGACCCAGTACTTC. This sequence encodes CASSLAYTGGGEETQYF.

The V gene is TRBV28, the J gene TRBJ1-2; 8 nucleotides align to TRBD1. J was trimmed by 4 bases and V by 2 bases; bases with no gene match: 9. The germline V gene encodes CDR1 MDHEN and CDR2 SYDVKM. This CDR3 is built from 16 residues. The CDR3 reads CASSLHGQGSGYGYTF. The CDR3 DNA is TGTGCCAGCAGTTTACATGGACAGGGAAGTGGCTATGGCTACACCTTC.

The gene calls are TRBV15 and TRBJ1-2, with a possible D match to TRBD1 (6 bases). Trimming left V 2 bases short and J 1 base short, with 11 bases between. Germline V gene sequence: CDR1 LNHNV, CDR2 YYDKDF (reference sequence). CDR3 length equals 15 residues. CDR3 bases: TGTGCCACCAGCAGAAGACAGGCGATTAACTATGGCTACACCTTC. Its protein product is CATSRRQAINYGYTF.

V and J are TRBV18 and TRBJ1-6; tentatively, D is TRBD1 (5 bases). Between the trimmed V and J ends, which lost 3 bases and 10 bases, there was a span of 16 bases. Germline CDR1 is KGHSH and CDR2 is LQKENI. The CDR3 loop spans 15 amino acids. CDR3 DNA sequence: TGTGCCAGCTCACCCCGGACTGGGCGGGACTCACCCCTCCACTTT. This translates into CASSPRTGRDSPLHF.